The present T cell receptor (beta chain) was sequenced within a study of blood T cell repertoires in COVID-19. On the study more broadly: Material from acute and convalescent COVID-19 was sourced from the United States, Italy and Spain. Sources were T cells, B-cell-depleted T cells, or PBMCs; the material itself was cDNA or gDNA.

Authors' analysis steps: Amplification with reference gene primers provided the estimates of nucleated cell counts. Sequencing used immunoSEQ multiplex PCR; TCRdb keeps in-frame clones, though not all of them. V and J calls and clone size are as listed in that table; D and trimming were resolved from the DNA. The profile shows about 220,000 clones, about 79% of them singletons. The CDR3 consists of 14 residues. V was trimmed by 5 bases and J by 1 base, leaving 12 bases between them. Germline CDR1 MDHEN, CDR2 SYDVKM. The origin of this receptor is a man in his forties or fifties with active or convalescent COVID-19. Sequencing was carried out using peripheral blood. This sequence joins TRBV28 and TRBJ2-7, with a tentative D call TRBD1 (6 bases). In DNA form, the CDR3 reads TGTGCCAGCAGTCCTTGGACAGCTTCCTACGAGCAGTACTTC. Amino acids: CASSPWTASYEQYF.